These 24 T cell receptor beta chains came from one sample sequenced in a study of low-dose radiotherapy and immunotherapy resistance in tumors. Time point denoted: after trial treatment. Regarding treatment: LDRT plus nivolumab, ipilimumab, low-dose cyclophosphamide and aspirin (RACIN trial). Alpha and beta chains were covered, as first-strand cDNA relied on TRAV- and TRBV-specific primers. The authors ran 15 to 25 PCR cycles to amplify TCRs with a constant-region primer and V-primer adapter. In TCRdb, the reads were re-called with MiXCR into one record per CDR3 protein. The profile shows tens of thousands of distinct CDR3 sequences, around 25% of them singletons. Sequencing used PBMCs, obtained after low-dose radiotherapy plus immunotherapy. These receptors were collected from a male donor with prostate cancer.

DNA for the CDR3: TGTGCCAGCGCCGAAGGTTGGGATAATTCACCCCTCCACTTT. Its translation: CASAEGWDNSPLHF. V and J are TRBV28 and TRBJ1-6; no definite D call. The germline V and J ends were trimmed by 8 bases and 5 bases, with 13 bases remaining between them. Germline CDR1 is MDHEN and CDR2 is SYDVKM. The CDR3 extends over 14 amino acids.

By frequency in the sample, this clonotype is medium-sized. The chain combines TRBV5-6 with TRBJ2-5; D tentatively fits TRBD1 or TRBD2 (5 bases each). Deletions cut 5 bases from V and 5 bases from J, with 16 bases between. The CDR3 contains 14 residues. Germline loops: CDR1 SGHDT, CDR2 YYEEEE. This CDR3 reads CASRLPGLEETQYF. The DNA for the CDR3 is TGTGCCAGCAGACTCCCGGGGCTCGAGGAGACCCAGTACTTC.

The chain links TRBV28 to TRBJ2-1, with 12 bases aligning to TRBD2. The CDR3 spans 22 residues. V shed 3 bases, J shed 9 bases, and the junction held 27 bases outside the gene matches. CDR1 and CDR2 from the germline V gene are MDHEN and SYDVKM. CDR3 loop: CASSLGTGVSSVTSGSFGEQFF. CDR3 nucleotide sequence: TGTGCCAGCAGTTTGGGTACAGGGGTGTCGTCCGTGACTAGCGGGAGCTTTGGTGAGCAGTTCTTC.

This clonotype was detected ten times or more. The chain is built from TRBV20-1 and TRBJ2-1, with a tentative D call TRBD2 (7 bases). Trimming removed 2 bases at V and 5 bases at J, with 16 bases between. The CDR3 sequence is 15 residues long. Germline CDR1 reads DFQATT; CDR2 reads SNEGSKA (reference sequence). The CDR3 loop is CSARRGSLADNEQFF. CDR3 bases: TGCAGTGCTAGAAGGGGGTCGCTAGCGGACAATGAGCAGTTCTTC.

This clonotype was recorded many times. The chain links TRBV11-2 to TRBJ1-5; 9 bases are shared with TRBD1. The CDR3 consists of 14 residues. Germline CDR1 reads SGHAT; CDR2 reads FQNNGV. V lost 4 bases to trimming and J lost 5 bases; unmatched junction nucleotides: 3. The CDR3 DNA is TGTGCCAGCAGCTCGGACAGGGGTGATCAGCCCCAGCATTTT. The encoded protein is CASSSDRGDQPQHF.

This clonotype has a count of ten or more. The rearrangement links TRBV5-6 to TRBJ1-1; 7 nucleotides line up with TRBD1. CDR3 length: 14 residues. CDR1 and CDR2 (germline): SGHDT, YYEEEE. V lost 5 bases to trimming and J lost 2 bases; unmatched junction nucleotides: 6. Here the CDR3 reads CASRRQGRNTEAFF. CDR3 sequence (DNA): TGTGCCAGCAGACGACAGGGAAGAAACACTGAAGCTTTCTTT.

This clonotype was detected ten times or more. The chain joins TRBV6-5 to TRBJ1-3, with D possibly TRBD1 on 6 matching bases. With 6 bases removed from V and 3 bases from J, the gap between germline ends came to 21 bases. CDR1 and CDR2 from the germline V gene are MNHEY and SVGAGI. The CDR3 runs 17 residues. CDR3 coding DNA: TGTGCCAGCAGCCCGGGAGGGGGGCCGGTAGTTGGAAACACCATATATTTT. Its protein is CASSPGGGPVVGNTIYF.

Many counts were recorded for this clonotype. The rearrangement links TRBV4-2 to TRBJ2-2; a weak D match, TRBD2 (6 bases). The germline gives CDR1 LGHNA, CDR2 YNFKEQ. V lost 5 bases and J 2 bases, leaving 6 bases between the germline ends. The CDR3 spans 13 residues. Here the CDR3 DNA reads TGTGCCAGCAGCGCGGGAAACACCGGGGAGCTGTTTTTT. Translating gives CASSAGNTGELFF.

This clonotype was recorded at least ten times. This CDR3 reads CASRKTYPTRRRWGVNEQFF. Here the CDR3 DNA reads TGTGCCAGCCGAAAGACCTACCCAACTAGGCGGAGATGGGGCGTGAATGAGCAGTTCTTC. J is TRBJ2-1 and V is TRBV21-1; the table calls TRBD1, which could not be checked here. TRBV21-1 is noted as a pseudogene. The CDR3 extends over 20 amino acids.

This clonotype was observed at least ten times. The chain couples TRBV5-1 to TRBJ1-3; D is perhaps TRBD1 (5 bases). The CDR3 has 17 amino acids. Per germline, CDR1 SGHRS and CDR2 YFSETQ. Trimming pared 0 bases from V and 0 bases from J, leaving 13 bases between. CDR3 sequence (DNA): TGCGCCAGCAGCTTGGAGGCAGGGACCCTCTCTGGAAACACCATATATTTT. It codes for CASSLEAGTLSGNTIYF.

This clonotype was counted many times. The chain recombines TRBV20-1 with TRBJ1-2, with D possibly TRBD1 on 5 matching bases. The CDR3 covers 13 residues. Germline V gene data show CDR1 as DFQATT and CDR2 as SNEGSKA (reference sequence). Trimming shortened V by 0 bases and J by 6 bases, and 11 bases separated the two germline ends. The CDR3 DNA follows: TGCAGTGCTAGAGATAGACCAGGGAATGGCTACACCTTC. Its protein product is CSARDRPGNGYTF.

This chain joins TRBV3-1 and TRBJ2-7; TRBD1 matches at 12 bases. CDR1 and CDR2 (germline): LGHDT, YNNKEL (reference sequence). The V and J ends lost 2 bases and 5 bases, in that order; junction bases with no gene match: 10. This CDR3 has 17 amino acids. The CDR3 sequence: CASSQPGQGAWADEQYF. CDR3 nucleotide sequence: TGTGCCAGCAGCCAACCGGGACAGGGGGCGTGGGCGGACGAGCAGTACTTC.

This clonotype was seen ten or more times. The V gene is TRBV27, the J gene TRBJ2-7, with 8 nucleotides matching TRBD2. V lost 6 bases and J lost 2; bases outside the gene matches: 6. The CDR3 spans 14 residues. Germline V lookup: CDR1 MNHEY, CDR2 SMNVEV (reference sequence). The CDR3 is CASSRTSRAYEQYF. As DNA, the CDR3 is TGTGCCAGCAGCCGGACTAGCAGAGCCTACGAGCAGTACTTC.

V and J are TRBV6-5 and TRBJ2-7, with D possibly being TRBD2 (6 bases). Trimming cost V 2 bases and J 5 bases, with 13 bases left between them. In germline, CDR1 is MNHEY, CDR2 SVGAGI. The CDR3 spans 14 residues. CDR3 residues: CASSYGGISHEQYF. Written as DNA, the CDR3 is TGTGCCAGCAGTTACGGAGGGATCAGTCACGAGCAGTACTTC.

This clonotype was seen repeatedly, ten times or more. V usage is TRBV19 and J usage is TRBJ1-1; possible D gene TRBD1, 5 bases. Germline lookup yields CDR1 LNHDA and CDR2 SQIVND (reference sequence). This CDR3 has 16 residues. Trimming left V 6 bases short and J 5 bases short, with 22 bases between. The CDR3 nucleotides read TGTGCCAGTAGCCTTCTTAAGGCGGGGCTGGGGACTGAAGCTTTCTTT. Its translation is CASSLLKAGLGTEAFF.

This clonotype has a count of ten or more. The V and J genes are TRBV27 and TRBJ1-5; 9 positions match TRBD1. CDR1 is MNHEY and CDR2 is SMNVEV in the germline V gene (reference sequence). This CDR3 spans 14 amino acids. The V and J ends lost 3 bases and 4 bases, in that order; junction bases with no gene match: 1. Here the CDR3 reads CASSLDRGNQPQHF. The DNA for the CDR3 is TGTGCCAGCAGTTTGGACAGGGGTAATCAGCCCCAGCATTTT.

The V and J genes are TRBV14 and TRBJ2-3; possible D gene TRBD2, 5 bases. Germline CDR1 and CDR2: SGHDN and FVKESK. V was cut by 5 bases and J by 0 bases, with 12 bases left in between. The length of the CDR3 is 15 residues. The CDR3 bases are TGTGCCAGCAGCAGGCAGCTAGCTAGCACAGATACGCAGTATTTT. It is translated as CASSRQLASTDTQYF.

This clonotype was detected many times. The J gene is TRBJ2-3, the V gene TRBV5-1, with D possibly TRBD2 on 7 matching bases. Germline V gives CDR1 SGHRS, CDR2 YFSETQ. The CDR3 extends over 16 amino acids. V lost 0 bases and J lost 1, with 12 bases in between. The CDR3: CASSLERGAGTDTQYF. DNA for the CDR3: TGCGCCAGCAGCTTGGAACGGGGGGCCGGCACAGATACGCAGTATTTT.

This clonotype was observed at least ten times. CDR3 sequence (DNA): TGTGCCAGCAGCTTAGAGGGCGAAACCTACGAGCAGTACTTC. Translating it yields CASSLEGETYEQYF. The chain combines TRBV13 with TRBJ2-7; D remains unclear. V lost 1 base, J lost 2 bases, and 9 bases lay in between. The CDR3 runs to 14 residues. In germline, CDR1 is PRHDT, CDR2 FYEKMQ (reference sequence).

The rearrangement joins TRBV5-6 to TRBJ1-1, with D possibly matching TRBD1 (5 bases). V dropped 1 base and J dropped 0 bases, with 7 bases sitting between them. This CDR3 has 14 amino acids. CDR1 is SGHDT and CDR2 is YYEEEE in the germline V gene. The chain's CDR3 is CASSLTGLNTEAFF. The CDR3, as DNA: TGTGCCAGCAGCTTGACAGGTCTGAACACTGAAGCTTTCTTT.

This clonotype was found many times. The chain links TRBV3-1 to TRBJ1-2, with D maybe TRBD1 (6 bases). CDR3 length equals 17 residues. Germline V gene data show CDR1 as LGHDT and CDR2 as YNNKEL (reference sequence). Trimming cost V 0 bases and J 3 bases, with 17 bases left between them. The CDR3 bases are TGTGCCAGCAGCCAAGATCCGCTGATGGGGGCGGACTATGGCTACACCTTC. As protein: CASSQDPLMGADYGYTF. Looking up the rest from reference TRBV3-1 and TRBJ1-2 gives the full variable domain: DTAVSQTPKYLVTQMGNDKSIKCEQNLGHDTMYWYKQDSKKFLKIMFSYNNKELIINETVPNRFSPKSPDKAHLNLHINSLELGDSAVYFCASSQDPLMGADYGYTFGSGTRLTVV.

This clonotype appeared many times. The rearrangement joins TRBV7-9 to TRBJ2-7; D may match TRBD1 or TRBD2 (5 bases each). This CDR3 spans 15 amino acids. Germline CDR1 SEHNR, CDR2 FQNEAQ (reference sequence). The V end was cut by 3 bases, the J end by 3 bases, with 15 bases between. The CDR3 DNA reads TGTGCCAGCAGCTTTACGAGGGGCGGTTTCTACGAGCAGTACTTC. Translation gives CASSFTRGGFYEQYF.

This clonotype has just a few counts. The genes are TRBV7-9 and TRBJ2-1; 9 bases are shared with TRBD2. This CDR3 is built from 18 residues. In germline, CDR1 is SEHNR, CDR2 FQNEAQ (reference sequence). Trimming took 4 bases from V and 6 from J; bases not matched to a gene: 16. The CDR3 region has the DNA TGTGCCAGCAGCTGGGAAGGCGGGAGGGCCGAGGGACGCAATGAGCAGTTCTTC. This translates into CASSWEGGRAEGRNEQFF.

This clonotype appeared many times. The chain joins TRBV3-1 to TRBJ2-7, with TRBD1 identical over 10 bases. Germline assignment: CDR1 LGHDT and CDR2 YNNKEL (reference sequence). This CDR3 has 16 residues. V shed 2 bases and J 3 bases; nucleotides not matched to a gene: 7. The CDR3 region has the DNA TGTGCCAGCAGCCAATCAATGGGACAGGGGTTCTACGAGCAGTACTTC. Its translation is CASSQSMGQGFYEQYF.